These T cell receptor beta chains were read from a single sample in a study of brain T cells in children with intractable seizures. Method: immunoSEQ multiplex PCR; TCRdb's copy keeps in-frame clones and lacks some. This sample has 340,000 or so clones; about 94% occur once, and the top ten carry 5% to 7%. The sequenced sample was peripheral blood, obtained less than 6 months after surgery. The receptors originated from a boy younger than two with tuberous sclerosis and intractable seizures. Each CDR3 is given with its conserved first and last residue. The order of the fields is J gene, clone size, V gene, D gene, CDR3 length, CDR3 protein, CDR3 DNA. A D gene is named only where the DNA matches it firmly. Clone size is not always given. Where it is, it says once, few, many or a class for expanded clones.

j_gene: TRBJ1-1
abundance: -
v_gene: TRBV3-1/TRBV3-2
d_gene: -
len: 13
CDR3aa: CASSPTENTEAFF
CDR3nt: TGTGCCAGCAGCCCGACGGAGAACACTGAAGCTTTCTTT

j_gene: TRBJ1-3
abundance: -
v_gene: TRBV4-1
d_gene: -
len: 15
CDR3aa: CASSLRTVPGNTIYF
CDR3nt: TGCGCCAGCAGCCTCCGGACGGTTCCTGGAAACACCATATATTTT

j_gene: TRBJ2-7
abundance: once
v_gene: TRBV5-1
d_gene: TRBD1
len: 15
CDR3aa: CASSLAGGGRYEQYF
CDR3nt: TGCGCCAGCAGCTTGGCAGGGGGCGGACGCTACGAGCAGTACTTC

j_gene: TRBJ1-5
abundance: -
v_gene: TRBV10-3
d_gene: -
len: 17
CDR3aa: CAISDSGGQGPLSAQHF
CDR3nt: TGTGCCATCAGTGATTCGGGTGGGCAGGGGCCCCTGTCGGCCCAGCATTTT

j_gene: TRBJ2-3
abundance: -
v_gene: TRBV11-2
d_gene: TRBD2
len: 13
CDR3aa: CATRTSGEHTQYF
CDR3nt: TGTGCCACCCGAACTAGCGGGGAACATACGCAGTATTTT

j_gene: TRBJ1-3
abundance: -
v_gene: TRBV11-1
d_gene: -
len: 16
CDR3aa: CASSRRRQSLGNTIYF
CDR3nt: TGTGCCAGCAGCCGACGACGACAGTCCCTTGGAAACACCATATATTTT

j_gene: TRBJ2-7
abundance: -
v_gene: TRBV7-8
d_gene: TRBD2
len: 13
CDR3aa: CASSAGVTYEQYF
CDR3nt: TGTGCCAGCAGCGCGGGAGTAACCTACGAGCAGTACTTC

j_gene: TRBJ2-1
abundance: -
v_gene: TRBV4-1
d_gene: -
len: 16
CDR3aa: CASSPWTGSSYNEQFF
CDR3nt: TGCGCCAGCAGCCCCTGGACGGGGAGCTCCTACAATGAGCAGTTCTTC

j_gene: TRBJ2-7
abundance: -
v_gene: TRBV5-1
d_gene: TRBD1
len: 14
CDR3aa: CASSLDRGSYEQYF
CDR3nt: TGCGCCAGCAGCTTGGACAGGGGGTCCTACGAGCAGTACTTC

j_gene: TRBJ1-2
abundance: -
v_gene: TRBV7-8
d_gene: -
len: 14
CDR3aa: CASSLAVVNYGYTF
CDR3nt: TGTGCCAGCAGCTTAGCTGTCGTTAACTATGGCTACACCTTC

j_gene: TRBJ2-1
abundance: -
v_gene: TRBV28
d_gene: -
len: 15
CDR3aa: CASSSMRRHYNEQFF
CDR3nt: TGTGCCAGCAGTTCCATGCGGAGACACTACAATGAGCAGTTCTTC

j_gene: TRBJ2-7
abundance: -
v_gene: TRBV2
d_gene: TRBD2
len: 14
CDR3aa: CASMAASGTYEQYF
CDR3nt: TGTGCCAGCATGGCGGCTAGCGGTACCTACGAGCAGTACTTC

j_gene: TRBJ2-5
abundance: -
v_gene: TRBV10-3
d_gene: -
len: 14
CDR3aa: CAISDQGLGETQYF
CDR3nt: TGTGCCATCAGTGATCAAGGATTAGGGGAGACCCAGTACTTC

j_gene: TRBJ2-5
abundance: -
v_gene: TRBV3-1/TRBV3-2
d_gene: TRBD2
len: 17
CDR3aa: CASFRGLAGGPQETQYF
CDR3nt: TGTGCCAGCTTCCGGGGACTAGCGGGAGGTCCGCAAGAGACCCAGTACTTC

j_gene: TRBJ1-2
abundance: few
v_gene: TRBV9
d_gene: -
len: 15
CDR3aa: CASSEWTAPVNGYTF
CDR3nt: TGTGCCAGCAGCGAGTGGACAGCCCCGGTAAATGGCTACACCTTC

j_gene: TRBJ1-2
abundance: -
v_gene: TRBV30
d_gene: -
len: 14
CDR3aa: CAWRHKGVRDGYTF
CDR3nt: TGTGCCTGGAGACACAAGGGGGTTAGAGATGGCTACACCTTC

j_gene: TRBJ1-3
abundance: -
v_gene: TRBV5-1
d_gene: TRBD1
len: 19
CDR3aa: CASSSIYRDRTHSGNTIYF
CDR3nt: TGCGCCAGCAGCTCGATTTACCGGGACAGGACTCACTCTGGAAACACCATATATTTT

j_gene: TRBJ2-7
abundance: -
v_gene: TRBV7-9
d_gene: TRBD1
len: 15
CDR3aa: CASSSPGQGSYEQYF
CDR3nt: TGTGCCAGCAGCTCGCCTGGACAGGGCTCCTACGAGCAGTACTTC

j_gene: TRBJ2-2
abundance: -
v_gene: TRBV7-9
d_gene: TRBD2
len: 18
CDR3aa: CASSLVTSGRAQTGELFF
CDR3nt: TGTGCCAGCAGCTTAGTCACTAGCGGGAGGGCCCAAACCGGGGAGCTGTTTTTT

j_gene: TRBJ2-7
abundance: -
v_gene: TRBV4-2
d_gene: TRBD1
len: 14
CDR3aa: CASSNPGQLYEQYF
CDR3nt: TGTGCCAGCAGCAATCCGGGACAGCTGTACGAGCAGTACTTC

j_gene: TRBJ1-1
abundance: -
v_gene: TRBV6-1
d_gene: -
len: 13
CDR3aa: CASSEWDGTEAFF
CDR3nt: TGTGCCAGCAGTGAATGGGACGGCACTGAAGCTTTCTTT

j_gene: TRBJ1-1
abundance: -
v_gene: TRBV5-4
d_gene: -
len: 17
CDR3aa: CASSPPGAGAMNTEAFF
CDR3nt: TGTGCCAGCAGCCCACCTGGGGCAGGGGCCATGAACACTGAAGCTTTCTTT

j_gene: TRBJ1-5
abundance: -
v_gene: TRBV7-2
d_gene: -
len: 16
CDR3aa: CASSFAGTSYNQPQHF
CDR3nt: TGTGCCAGCAGCTTTGCCGGGACGAGCTACAATCAGCCCCAGCATTTT

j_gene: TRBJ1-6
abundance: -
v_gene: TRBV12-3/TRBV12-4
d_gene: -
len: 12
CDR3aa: CASSYANSPLHF
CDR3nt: TGTGCCAGCAGCTACGCCAATTCACCCCTCCACTTT

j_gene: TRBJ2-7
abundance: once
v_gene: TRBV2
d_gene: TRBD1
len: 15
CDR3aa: CASKTAGTENYEQYF
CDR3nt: TGTGCCAGCAAAACCGCCGGGACAGAAAACTACGAGCAGTACTTC

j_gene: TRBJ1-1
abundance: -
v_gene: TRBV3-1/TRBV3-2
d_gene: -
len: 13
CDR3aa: CASSQAGNTEAFF
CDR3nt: TGTGCCAGCAGCCAAGCCGGGAACACTGAAGCTTTCTTT

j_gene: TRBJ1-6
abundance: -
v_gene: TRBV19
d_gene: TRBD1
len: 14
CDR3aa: CASDTGEHGSPLHF
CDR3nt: TGTGCCAGTGACACAGGGGAGCACGGTTCACCCCTCCACTTT

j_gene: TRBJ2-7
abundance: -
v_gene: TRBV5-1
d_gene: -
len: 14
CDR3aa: CASSPNGGPYEQYF
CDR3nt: TGCGCCAGCAGCCCCAACGGGGGACCCTACGAGCAGTACTTC

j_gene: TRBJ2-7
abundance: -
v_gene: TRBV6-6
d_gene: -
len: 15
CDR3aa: CASRPRWTEAYEQYF
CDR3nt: TGTGCCAGCAGGCCCCGATGGACAGAGGCCTACGAGCAGTACTTC

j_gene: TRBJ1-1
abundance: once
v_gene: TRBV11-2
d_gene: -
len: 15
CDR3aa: CASSPGGGGTTEAFF
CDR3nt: TGTGCCAGCAGCCCCGGCGGGGGAGGTACCACTGAAGCTTTCTTT

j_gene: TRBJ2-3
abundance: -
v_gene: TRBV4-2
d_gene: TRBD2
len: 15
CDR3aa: CASSLRVGGRYTQYF
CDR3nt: TGTGCCAGCAGCCTCAGGGTGGGGGGGAGGTATACGCAGTATTTT

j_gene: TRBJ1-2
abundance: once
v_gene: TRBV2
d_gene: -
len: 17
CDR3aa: CASSRSGFLRDNYGYTF
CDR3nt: TGTGCCAGCAGTCGTTCAGGGTTTCTCCGGGACAACTATGGCTACACCTTC

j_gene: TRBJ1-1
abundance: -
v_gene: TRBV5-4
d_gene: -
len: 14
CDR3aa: CASSLSWANTEAFF
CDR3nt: TGTGCCAGCAGCTTATCTTGGGCGAACACTGAAGCTTTCTTT

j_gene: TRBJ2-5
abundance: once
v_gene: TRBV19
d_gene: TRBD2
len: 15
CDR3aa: CASSISSGRQETQYF
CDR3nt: TGTGCCAGTAGTATATCTAGCGGGAGGCAAGAGACCCAGTACTTC

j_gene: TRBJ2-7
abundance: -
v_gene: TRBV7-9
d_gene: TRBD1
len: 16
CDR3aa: CASSPHLKAGGREQYF
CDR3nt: TGTGCCAGCAGCCCTCACTTGAAGGCAGGGGGCCGCGAGCAGTACTTC

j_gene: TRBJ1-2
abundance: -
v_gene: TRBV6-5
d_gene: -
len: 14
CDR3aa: CASRTYQGSYGYTF
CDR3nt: TGTGCCAGCAGGACTTATCAGGGAAGCTATGGCTACACCTTC

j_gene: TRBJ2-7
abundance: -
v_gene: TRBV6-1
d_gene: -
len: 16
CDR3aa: CASSEYRSGSSYEQYF
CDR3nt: TGTGCCAGCAGTGAATATAGGTCTGGGTCCTCCTACGAGCAGTACTTC

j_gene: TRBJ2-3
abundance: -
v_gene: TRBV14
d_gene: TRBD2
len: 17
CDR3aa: CASSQDRGGMLTDTQYF
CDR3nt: TGTGCCAGCAGCCAAGACCGGGGGGGCATGCTCACAGATACGCAGTATTTT

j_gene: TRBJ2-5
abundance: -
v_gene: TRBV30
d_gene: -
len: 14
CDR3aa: CAWSGGHVFSTQYF
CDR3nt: TGTGCCTGGAGTGGGGGACACGTTTTCAGTACCCAGTACTTC

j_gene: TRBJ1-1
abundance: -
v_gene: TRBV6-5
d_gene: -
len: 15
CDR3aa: CASSYSSLGGTEAFF
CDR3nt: TGTGCCAGCAGTTACTCCTCTTTAGGGGGCACTGAAGCTTTCTTT

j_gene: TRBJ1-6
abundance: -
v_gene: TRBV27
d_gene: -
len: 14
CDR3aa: CASSFGQANSPLHF
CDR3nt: TGTGCCAGCAGTTTCGGTCAGGCCAATTCACCCCTCCACTTT

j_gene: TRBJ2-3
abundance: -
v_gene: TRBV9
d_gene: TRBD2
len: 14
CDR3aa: CASSDGRGADTQYF
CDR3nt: TGTGCCAGCAGCGACGGGAGGGGCGCAGATACGCAGTATTTT

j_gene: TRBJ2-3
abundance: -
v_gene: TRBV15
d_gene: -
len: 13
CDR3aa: CATSRLTTDTQYF
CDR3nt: TGTGCCACCAGCAGGCTAACGACGGATACGCAGTATTTT

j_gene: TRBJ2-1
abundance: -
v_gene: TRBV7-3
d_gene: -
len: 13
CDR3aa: CASSSPPYNEQFF
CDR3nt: TGTGCCAGCAGCTCCCCACCCTACAATGAGCAGTTCTTC

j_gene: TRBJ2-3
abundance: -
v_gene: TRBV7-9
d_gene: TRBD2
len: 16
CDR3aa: CASSEIVFGGTDTQYF
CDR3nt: TGTGCCAGCAGCGAAATTGTGTTCGGGGGGACAGATACGCAGTATTTT

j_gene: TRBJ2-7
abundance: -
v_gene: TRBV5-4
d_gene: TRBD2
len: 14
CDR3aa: CASSAGTRSNEQYF
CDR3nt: TGTGCCAGCAGCGCGGGGACTAGAAGCAACGAGCAGTACTTC

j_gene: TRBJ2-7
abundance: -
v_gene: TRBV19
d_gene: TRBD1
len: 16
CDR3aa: CASSPSQGAESYEQYF
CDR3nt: TGTGCCAGTAGTCCCTCCCAGGGGGCGGAATCCTACGAGCAGTACTTC

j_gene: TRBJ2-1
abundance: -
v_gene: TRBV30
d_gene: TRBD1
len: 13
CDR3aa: CAWSDLQGDEQFF
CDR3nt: TGTGCCTGGAGTGATTTACAGGGGGATGAGCAGTTCTTC

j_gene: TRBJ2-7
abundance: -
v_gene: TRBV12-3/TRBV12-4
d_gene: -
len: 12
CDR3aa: CASSFLGYEQYF
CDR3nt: TGTGCCAGCAGTTTCCTGGGCTACGAGCAGTACTTC

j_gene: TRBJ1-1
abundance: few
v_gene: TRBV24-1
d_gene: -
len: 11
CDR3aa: CADHRNTEAFF
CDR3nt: TGTGCAGACCACAGGAACACTGAAGCTTTCTTT

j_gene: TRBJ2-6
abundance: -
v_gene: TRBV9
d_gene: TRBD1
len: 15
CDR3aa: CASSEPQGVANVLTF
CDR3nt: TGTGCCAGCAGCGAACCACAGGGGGTGGCCAACGTCCTGACTTTC

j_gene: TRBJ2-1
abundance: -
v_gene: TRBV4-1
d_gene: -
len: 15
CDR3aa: CASSLDRDSYNEQFF
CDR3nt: TGCGCCAGCAGCTTAGACCGGGACTCCTACAATGAGCAGTTCTTC

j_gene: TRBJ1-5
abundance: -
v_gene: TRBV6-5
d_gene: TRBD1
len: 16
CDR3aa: CASSYSDRPQEWPQHF
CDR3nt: TGTGCCAGCAGCTACTCGGACAGGCCCCAAGAATGGCCCCAGCATTTT

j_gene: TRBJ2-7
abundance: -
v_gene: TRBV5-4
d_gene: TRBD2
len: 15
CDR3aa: CASSPSTSGSYEQYF
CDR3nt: TGTGCCAGCAGCCCGAGTACTAGCGGGAGCTACGAGCAGTACTTC

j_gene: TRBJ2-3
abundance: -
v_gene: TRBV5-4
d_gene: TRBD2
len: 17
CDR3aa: CASSLAGLAGRTDTQYF
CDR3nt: TGTGCCAGCAGCTTGGCCGGGCTAGCGGGACGCACAGATACGCAGTATTTT